This T cell receptor beta chain was identified during a study of early T cells in non-severe SARS-CoV-2 infection. About the study: The study sequenced bulk RNA from unsorted whole blood, with chains unpaired.

TCRdb reprocessed the 5' RACE reads via MiXCR and lists one record per CDR3 protein. The repertoire holds 50,000 to 70,000 distinct CDR3 sequences, 7.7% seen once, with under 3.5% in the top ten. This clonotype has ten or more counts. Its antigen is undetermined. Findings and limits, study-wide: CD4 and private specificities were missed by VDJdb matching, which favored anti-spike CD8 responses.

The V end was cut by 9 bases, the J end by 4 bases, with 16 bases between. The CDR3 is 14 residues long. Germline CDR1 and CDR2: KGHSH and LQKENI. The genes are TRBV18 and TRBJ1-5; a possible D gene is TRBD1 (5 bases). This clonotype was obtained from an adult who was a healthcare worker with PCR-confirmed SARS-CoV-2 infection or an uninfected control (not recorded which). Sequences were obtained from whole blood. CDR3 bases: TGTGCCAGTTCGAGGGCCGAGGGGAATCAGCCCCAGCATTTT. Its translation: CASSRAEGNQPQHF.